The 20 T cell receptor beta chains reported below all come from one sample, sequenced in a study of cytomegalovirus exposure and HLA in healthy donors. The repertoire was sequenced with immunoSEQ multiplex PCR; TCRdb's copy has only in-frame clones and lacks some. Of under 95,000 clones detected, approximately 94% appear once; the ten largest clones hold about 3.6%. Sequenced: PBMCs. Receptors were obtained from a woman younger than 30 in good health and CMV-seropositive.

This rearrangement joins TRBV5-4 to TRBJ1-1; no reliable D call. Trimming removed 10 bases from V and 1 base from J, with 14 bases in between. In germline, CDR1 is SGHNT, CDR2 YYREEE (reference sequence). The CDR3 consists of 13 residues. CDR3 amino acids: CAGKPPGNTEAFF. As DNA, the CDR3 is TGTGCCGGTAAGCCCCCCGGGAACACTGAAGCTTTCTTT.

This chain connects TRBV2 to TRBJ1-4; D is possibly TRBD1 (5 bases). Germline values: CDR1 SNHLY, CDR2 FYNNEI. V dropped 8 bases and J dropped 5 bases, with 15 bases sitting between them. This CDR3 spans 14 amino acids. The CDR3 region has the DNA TGTGCCAGCGTCACCGGGACTGGGAATGAAAAACTGTTTTTT. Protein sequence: CASVTGTGNEKLFF.

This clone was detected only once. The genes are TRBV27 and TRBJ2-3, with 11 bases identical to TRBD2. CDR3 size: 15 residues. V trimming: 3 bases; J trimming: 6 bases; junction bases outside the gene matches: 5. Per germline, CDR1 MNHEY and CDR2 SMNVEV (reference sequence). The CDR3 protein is CASSFPLAGGDTQYF. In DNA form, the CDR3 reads TGTGCCAGCAGTTTCCCCCTAGCGGGAGGTGATACGCAGTATTTT.

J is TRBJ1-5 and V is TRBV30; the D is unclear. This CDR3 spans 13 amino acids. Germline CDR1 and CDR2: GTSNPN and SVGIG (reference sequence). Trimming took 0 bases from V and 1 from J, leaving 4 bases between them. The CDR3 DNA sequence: TGTGCCTGGAGTGTACAGAGCAATCAGCCCCAGCATTTT. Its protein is CAWSVQSNQPQHF.

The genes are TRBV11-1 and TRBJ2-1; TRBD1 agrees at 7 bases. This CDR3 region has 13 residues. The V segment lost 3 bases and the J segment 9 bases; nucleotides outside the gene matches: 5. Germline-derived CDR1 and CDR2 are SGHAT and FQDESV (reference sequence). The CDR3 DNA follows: TGTGCCAGCAGCTTTGACAGGGACGTTGAGCAGTTCTTC. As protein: CASSFDRDVEQFF.

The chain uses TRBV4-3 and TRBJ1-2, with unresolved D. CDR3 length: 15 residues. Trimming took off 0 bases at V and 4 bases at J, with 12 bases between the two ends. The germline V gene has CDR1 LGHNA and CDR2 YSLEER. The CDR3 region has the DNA TGCGCCAGCAGCCAAGAGGGTTCGGGAGTCTATGGCTACACCTTC. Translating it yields CASSQEGSGVYGYTF.

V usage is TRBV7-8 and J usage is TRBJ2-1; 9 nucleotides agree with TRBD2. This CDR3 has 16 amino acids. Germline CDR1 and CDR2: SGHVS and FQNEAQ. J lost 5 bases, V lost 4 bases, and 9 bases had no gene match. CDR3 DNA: TGTGCCAGCAGCTCCGCGGGGGGGTCTGCCCACAATGAGCAGTTCTTC. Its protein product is CASSSAGGSAHNEQFF.

Written as DNA, the CDR3 is TGTGCCAGCAATTTCCAAGCGGGCCCGAGGGATGGCTACACCTTC. As protein: CASNFQAGPRDGYTF. The chain uses TRBV6-5 and TRBJ1-2; D not resolved. Trimming pared 7 bases from V and 6 bases from J, leaving 21 bases between. The CDR3 runs 15 residues. CDR1 MNHEY and CDR2 SVGAGI come from the germline V gene.

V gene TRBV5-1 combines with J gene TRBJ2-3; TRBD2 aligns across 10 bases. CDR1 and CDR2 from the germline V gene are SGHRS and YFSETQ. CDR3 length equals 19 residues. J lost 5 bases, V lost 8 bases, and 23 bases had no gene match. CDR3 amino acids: CASPIELLLAGPGRDTQYF. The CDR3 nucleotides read TGCGCCAGTCCAATAGAACTACTACTAGCGGGGCCCGGGAGAGATACGCAGTATTTT.

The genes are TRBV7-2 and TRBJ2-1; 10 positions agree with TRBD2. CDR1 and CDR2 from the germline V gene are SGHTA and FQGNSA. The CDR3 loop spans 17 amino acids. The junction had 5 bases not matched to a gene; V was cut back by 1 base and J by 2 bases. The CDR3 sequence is CASSLDPAGGPYNEQFF. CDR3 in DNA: TGTGCCAGCAGCTTAGACCCAGCGGGGGGGCCCTACAATGAGCAGTTCTTC.

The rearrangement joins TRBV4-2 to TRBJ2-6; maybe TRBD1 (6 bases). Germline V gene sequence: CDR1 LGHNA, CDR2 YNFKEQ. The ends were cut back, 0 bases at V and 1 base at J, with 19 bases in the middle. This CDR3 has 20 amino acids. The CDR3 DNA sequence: TGTGCCAGCAGCCAAGATGTCGTTCGACAGGCCGGTTCTGGGGCCAACGTCCTGACTTTC. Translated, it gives CASSQDVVRQAGSGANVLTF.

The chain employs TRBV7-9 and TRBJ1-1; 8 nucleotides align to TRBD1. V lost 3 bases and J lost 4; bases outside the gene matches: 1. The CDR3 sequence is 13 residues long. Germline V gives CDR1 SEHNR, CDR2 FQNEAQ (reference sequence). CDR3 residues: CASSFGQGTEAFF. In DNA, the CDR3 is TGTGCCAGCAGCTTTGGACAGGGCACTGAAGCTTTCTTT.

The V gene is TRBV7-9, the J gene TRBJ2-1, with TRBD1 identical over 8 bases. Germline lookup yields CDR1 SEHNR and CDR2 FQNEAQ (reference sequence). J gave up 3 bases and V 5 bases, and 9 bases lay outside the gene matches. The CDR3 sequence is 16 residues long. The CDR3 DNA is TGTGCCAGCAGCCACGTCTCAGGGGGCAACTACAATGAGCAGTTCTTC. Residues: CASSHVSGGNYNEQFF.

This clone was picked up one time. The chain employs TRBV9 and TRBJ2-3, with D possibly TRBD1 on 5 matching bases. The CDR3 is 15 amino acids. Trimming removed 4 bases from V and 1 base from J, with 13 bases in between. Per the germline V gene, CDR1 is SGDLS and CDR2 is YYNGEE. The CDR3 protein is CASSTLGDGTDTQYF. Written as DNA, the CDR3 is TGTGCCAGCAGCACATTAGGGGATGGCACAGATACGCAGTATTTT.

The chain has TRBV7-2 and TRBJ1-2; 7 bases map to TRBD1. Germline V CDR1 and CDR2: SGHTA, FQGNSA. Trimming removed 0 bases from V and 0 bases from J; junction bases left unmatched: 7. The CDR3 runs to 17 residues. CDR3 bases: TGTGCCAGCAGCTTAGCGTGGGCAGGGGGTACTAACTATGGCTACACCTTC. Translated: CASSLAWAGGTNYGYTF.

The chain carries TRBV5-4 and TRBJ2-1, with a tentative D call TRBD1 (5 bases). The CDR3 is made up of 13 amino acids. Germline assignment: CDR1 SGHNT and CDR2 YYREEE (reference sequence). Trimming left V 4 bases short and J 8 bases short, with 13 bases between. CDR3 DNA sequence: TGTGCCAGCAGCCCCCAAAGGGGATATGAGCAGTTCTTC. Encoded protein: CASSPQRGYEQFF.

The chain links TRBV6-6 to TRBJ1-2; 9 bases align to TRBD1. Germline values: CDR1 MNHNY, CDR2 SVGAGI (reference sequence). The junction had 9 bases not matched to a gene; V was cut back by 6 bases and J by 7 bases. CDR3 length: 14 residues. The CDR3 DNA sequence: TGTGCCAGCAGGTCCTCGGGACAGGGCTTTGGCTACACCTTC. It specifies CASRSSGQGFGYTF.

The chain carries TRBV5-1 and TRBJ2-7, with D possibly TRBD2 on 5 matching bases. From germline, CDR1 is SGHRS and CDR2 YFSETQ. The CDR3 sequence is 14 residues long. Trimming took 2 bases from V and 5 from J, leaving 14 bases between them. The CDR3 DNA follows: TGCGCCAGCAGCTTACTCGATCGGGGTGACGAGCAGTACTTC. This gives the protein CASSLLDRGDEQYF.

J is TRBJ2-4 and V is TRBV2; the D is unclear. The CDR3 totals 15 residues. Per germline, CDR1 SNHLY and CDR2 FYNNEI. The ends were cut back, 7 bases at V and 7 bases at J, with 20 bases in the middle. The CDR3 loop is CASTPGLGTGNIQYF. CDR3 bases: TGTGCCAGCACCCCGGGTCTAGGTACCGGGAACATTCAGTACTTC.

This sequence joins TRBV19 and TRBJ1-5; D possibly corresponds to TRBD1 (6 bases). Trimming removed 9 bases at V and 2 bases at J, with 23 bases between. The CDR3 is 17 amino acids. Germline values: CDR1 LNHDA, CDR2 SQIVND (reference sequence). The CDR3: CASQTAGGAYGNQPQHF. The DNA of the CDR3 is TGTGCCAGCCAAACCGCCGGGGGGGCTTATGGCAATCAGCCCCAGCATTTT.